Detailed here is one TCR beta chain. This record belongs to a study of blood T cell repertoires in COVID-19. The overall study: T cells, B-cell-depleted T cells, or PBMCs supplied cDNA or gDNA.

Original methodology: From reference gene primer amplification, estimates of nucleated cell counts were derived. Assay: immunoSEQ multiplex PCR; the TCRdb copy retains only in-frame clones and omits some. For V, J and clone size, that table is used; D and trimming come from the DNA. The table has 170,000 or so clones, approximately 82% seen once; the top ten hold about 18%. This TCR derives from a woman in her fifties or sixties who had recovered from COVID-19. The source material was PBMCs or T cells enriched from blood (not recorded which).

The chain's CDR3 is CASSTSGSTDTQYF. The DNA of the CDR3 is TGTGCCAGCAGCACCAGCGGGAGCACAGATACGCAGTATTTT. The chain recombines TRBV3-1 (or the pseudogene TRBV3-2) with TRBJ2-3; tentatively, D is TRBD2 (6 bases). Germline CDR1 LGHDT, CDR2 YNNKEL (reference sequence). The CDR3 loop spans 14 amino acids. Trimming cost V 5 bases and J 0 bases, with 9 bases left between them.